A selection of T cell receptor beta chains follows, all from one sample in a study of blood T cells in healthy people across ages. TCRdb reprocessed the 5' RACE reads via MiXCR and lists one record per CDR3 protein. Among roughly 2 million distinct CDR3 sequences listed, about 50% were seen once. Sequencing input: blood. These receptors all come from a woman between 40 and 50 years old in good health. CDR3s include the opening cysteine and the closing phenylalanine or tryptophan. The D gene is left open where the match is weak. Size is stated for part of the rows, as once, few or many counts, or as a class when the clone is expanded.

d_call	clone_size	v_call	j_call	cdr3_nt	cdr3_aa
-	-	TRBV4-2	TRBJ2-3	TGTGCCAGCAGCCAAGAAGCGCGTGGGGGCGATACGCAGTATTTT	CASSQEARGGDTQYF
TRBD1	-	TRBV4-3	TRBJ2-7	TGCGCCAGCAGCCAAGATTCCGGGACAGGGTGCGAGCAGTACTTC	CASSQDSGTGCEQYF
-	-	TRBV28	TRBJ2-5	TGTGCCAGCAGTTTTGGGGCGCGGAAAGAGACCCAGTACTTC	CASSFGARKETQYF
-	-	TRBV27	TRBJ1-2	TGTGCCAGCAGTCCATCGACAGGTCCGCTCTATGGCTACACCTTC	CASSPSTGPLYGYTF
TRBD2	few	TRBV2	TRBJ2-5	TGTGCCAGCAGTGAAGCGCTTCTGGCTAGCGGGGTTGGAGAGACCCAGTACTTC	CASSEALLASGVGETQYF
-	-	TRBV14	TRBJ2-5	TGTGCCAGCAGCCAAGGACGAGCAGCCCTCCAAGAGACCCAGTACTTC	CASSQGRAALQETQYF
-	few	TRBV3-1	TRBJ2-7	TGTGCCAGCAGCCAAGGTCTTTCGGGCTCCTACGAGCAGTACTTC	CASSQGLSGSYEQYF
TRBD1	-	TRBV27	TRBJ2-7	TGTGCCAGCAGCAAAAGCACCGGGACAGGGAGCAACGAGCAGTACTTC	CASSKSTGTGSNEQYF
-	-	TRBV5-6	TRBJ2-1	TGTGCCAGCAGCGTGAGGGGTTATACGAGTTTGGGGTTCTTC	CASSVRGYTSLGFF
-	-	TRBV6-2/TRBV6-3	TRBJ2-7	TGTGCCAGCAGGATTGGCGTGCCCCCCTACGAGCAGTACTTC	CASRIGVPPYEQYF
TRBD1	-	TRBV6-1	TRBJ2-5	TGTGCCAGCAATGCGGGACAGGGGGCGCGAAAGACCCAGTACTTC	CASNAGQGARKTQYF
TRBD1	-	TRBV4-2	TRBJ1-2	TGTGCCAGCAGCCAACCCAGGGGGTCTGAGTATGGCTACACCTTC	CASSQPRGSEYGYTF
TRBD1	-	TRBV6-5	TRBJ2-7	TGTGCCAGCCGGGACAGGGACCCGTCCACCGCCTACGAGCAGTACTTC	CASRDRDPSTAYEQYF
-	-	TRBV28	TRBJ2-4	TGTGCCAGCGGCCCCTCGGACGAATTCATAGCCAAAAACATTCAGTACTTC	CASGPSDEFIAKNIQYF
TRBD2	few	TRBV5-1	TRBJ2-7	TGCGCCAGCAGCTTGGAGTGGACTAGCAAGTACGAGCAGTACTTC	CASSLEWTSKYEQYF
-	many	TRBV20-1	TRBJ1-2	TGCAGTGCTAGAAGGGTGGAATTGGGTGGCTACACCTTC	CSARRVELGGYTF
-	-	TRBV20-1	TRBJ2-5	TGCAGTCCTAGAGATCCGGTGGCAGTCTGGCAAGAGACCCAGTACTTC	CSPRDPVAVWQETQYF
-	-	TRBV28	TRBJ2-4	TGTGCCAGCAGTCGACTGCCAGACGACAGCGGCAAAAACATTCAGTACTTC	CASSRLPDDSGKNIQYF
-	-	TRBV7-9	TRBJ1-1	TGTGCCAGCACCGACTCACCGAACACTGAAGCTTTCTTT	CASTDSPNTEAFF
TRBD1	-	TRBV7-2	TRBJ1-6	TGTGCCAGCAGCGCCAGACAGGGCAATAATTCACCCCTCCACTTT	CASSARQGNNSPLHF
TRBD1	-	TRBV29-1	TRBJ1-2	TGCAGCGTTTCCACGGGGACAACCCAGGGGGATGGCTACTCCTTC	CSVSTGTTQGDGYSF
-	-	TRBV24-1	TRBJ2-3	TGTGCCACCAGTGATTTTGGGCAGGGAGGCACAGATACGCAGTATTTT	CATSDFGQGGTDTQYF
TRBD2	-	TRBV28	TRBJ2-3	TGTGCCAGCAGCCAGGGACTAGCGGGGGGAAGCACAGATACGCAGTATTTT	CASSQGLAGGSTDTQYF
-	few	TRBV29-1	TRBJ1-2	TGCAGCGCAAGCAGGAGGGGAGGCACTAATGGCTACACCTTC	CSASRRGGTNGYTF
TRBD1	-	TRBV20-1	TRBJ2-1	TGCAGTGCTTACCCGGGACAGGGGGCGGATGAGCAGTTCTTC	CSAYPGQGADEQFF
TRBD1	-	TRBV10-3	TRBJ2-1	TGTGCCATCAGTGAGTCCGGACAGGGCAACAATGAGCAGTTCTTC	CAISESGQGNNEQFF
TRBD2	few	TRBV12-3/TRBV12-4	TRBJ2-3	TGTGCCAGCAGTTTGGGACTAAACGAAGATACGCAGTATTTT	CASSLGLNEDTQYF
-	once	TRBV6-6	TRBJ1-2	TGTGCCAGCAGTTCCCCGTGCCTCTATGGCTACACCTTC	CASSSPCLYGYTF
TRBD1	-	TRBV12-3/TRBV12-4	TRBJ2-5	TGTGCCAGCAGCGTACCGGGACAGGTAGAGACCCAGTACTTC	CASSVPGQVETQYF
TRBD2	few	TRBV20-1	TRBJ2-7	TGCAGTGCTAGAGATCCGGCGGGGGGCTCCCCCCACGAGCAGTACTTC	CSARDPAGGSPHEQYF
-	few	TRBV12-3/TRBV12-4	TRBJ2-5	TGTGCCAGCAGCACCCCTCGAGGACACAAAGAGACCCAGTACTTC	CASSTPRGHKETQYF
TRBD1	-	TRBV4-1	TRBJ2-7	TGCGCCAGCAGCCAACAAACCGGGACAGGCTCCTACGAGCAGTACTTC	CASSQQTGTGSYEQYF
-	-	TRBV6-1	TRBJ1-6	TGTGCCAGCAGTGAATTACGGAGTTCACCCCTCCACTTT	CASSELRSSPLHF
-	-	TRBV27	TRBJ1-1	TGTGCCAGCAGTGGACTCTACACTGAAGCTTTCTTT	CASSGLYTEAFF
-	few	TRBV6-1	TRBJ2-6	TGTGCCAGCCTCCCTAGGCGGAGCTCTGGGGCCAACGTCCTGACTTTC	CASLPRRSSGANVLTF
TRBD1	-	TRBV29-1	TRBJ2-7	TGCAGCGTTGAAGATACAGGGGCGACTTACGAGCAGTACTTC	CSVEDTGATYEQYF
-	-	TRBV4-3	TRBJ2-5	TGCGCCAGCAGCCAAGACACGGTCGGAGAGCAGTACTTC	CASSQDTVGEQYF
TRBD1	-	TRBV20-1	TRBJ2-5	TGCAGTGCTAGAAGAAGGACAGGGGCATGGGAGACCCAGTACTTC	CSARRRTGAWETQYF
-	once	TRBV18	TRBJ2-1	TGTGCCAGCTCACCTAAGGGGAGCATTAGCTCCTACAATGAGCAGTTCTTC	CASSPKGSISSYNEQFF
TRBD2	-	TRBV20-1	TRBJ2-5	TGCAGTGCTAGAGAAGAAATCGGGACTAGACTCGAGACCCAGTACTTC	CSAREEIGTRLETQYF
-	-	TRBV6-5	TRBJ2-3	TGTGCCAGCAGTTACTCGAGTACAGTCTGGGATACGCAGTATTTT	CASSYSSTVWDTQYF
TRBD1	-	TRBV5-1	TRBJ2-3	TGCGCCAGCAGCGTGACAGGGTTGGTAAGCACAGATACGCAGTATTTT	CASSVTGLVSTDTQYF
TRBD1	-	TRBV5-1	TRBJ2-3	TGCGCCAGCAGCTTGCTTTCATGGGACAGGGTTTCAGATACGCAGTATTTT	CASSLLSWDRVSDTQYF
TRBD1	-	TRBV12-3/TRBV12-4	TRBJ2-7	TGTGCCAGCAGTCCCGGGACAGGGGGTATGGACTACGAGCAGTACTTC	CASSPGTGGMDYEQYF
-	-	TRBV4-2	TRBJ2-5	TGTGCCAGCAGCCACCCTATTGGTACGGACAATGAGCAGTACTTC	CASSHPIGTDNEQYF
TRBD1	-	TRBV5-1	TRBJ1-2	TGCGCCAGCAGCTTTAACAGGGGAGGCTATGGCTACACCTTC	CASSFNRGGYGYTF
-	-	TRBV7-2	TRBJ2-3	TGTGCCAGCAGCTTCAGGCAGGGAAGGTCAGATACGCAGTATTTT	CASSFRQGRSDTQYF
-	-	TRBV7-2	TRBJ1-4	TGTGCCAGCAGCGGAATATTCGGGACACCTAATGAAAAACTGTTTTTT	CASSGIFGTPNEKLFF
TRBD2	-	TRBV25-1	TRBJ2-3	TGTGCCAGCAGTGAAGCGGGGGGGCCTTCCCGGGATACGCAGTATTTT	CASSEAGGPSRDTQYF
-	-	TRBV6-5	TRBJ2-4	TGTGCCAGCAGTTACTCTGGCAGGGAAGGGGCCAAAAACATTCAGTACTTC	CASSYSGREGAKNIQYF
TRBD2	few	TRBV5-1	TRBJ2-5	TGCGCCAGCTCCCCGGGCTTGCTAGCGGGGGGCCAAGAGACCCAGTACTTC	CASSPGLLAGGQETQYF
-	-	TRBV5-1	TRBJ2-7	TGCGCCAGCAGCTTGACAGGAGTTTACGACTACGAGCAGTACTTC	CASSLTGVYDYEQYF
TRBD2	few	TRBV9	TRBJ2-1	TGTGCCAGCAGCGTGGGACTAGCGGGGCACAATGAGCAGTTCTTC	CASSVGLAGHNEQFF
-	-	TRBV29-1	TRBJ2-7	TGCAGCGTTGTCAAGGGCTACGAGCAGTACTTC	CSVVKGYEQYF
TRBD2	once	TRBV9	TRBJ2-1	TGTGCCAGCAGCGTAAATGGAGCGGGGGGTGGTGAGCAGTTCTTC	CASSVNGAGGGEQFF
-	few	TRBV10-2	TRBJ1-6	TGCGCCAGCCGTGAAGGGGGTGGTTCCTATAATTCACCCCTCCACTTT	CASREGGGSYNSPLHF
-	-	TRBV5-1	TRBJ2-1	TGCGCCAGCAGCCCCTTTGGCGGGTTCGGGATCAATGAGCAGTTCTTC	CASSPFGGFGINEQFF
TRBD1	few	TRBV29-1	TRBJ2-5	TGCAGCGTTGGACAGGGGCGGGGAGAGACCCAGTACTTC	CSVGQGRGETQYF
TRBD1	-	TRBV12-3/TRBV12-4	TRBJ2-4	TGTGCCAGCAGTACCTCCGGGACAGGGGCCAAAAACATTCAGTACTTC	CASSTSGTGAKNIQYF